The clone carrying this T cell receptor (beta chain) has more than one count but fewer than ten. Its matching antigen is unknown. At one end, the junction sequence differs from germline, possibly due to a read error. This sample was included in a study of CD8 T cells in ankylosing spondylitis. Overall study findings and caveats: Within matched ankylosing spondylitis synovial fluid, disease-linked clones were reportedly significantly enriched.

The TCR beta libraries were generated through quantitative 5'-RACE incorporating molecular barcodes. TCRdb recomputed calls from the 5' RACE reads with MiXCR, one row per CDR3 protein. The sample holds more than 300,000 distinct CDR3 sequences, more than 9% seen once. The receptor was isolated from a female donor with ankylosing spondylitis or in good health (not recorded which). Sample: blood, either unsorted or a sorted T cell fraction (not recorded which).

CDR3: CASSEGVEIF. CDR3 in DNA: TGTGCCAGCAGTGAAGGCGTGGAGATCTTC. V gene TRBV2 combines with J gene TRBJ2-1; D gene unclear. Germline assignment: CDR1 SNHLY and CDR2 FYNNEI. The CDR3 sequence is 10 residues long.